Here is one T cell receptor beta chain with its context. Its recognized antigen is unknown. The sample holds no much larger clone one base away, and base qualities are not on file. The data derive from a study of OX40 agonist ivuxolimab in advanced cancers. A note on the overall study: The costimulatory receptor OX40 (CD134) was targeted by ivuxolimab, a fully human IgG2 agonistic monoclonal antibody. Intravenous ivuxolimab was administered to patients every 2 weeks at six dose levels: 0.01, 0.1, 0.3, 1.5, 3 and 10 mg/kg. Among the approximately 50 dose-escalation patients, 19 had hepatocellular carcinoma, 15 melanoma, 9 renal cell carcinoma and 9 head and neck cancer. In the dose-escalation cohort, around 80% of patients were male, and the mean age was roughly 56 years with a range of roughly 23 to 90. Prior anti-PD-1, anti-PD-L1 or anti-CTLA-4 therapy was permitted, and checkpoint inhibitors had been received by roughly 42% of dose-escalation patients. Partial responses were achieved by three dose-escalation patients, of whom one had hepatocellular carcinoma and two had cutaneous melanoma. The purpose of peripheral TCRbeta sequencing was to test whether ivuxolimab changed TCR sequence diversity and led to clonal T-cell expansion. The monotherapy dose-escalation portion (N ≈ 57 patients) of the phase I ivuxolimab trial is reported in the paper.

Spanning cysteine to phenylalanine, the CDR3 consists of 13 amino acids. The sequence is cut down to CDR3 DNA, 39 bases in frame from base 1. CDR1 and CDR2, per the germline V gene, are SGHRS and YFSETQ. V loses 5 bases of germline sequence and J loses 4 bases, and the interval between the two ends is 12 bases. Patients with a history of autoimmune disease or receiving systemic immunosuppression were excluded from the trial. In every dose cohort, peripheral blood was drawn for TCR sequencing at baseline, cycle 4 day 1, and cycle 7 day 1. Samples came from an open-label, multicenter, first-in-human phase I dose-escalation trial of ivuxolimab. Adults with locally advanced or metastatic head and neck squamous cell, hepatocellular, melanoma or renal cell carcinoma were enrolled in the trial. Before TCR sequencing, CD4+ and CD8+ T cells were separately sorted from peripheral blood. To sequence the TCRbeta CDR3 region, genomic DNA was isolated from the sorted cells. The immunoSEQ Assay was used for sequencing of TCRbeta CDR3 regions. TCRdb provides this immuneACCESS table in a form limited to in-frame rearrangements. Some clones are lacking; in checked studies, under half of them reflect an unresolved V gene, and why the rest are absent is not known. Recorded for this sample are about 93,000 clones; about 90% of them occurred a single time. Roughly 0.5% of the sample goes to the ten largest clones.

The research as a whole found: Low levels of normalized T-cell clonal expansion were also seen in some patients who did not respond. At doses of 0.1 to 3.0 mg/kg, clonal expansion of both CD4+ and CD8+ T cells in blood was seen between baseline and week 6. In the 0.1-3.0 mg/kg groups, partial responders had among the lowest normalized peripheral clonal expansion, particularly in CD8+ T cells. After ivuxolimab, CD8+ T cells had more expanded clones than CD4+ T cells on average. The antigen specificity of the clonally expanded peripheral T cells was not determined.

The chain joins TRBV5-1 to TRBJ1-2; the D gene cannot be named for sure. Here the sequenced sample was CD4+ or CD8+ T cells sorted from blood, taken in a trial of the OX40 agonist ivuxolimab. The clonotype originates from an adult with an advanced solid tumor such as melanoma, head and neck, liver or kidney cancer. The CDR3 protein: CASRPTEVYGYTF. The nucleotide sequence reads TGCGCCAGCAGGCCAACAGAAGTCTATGGCTACACCTTC.